The sequence of this T cell receptor (beta chain) was determined in a study of T-cell reconstitution after alpha-beta-depleted transplantation in children. This clonotype was counted ten times or more. Unique molecular identifiers tagged the TCRbeta library. One entry per CDR3 protein, called by TCRdb with MiXCR from the PCR reads. The sample records approximately 80,000 distinct CDR3 sequences, less than 15% being singletons. Germline values: CDR1 LGHNA, CDR2 YSLEER. This CDR3 comprises 18 residues. V lost 1 base and J lost 0; bases outside the gene matches: 7. This chain uses TRBV4-3 with TRBJ2-7, with TRBD2 identical over 12 bases. The sample in question was PBMCs, mostly from graft donor cells, obtained 180 days after TCRalphabeta/CD19-depleted stem cell transplant. The source of this sequence is a male patient under 10 years old who had a stem cell transplant for acute lymphoblastic leukemia, so the T cells may come from the graft donor. In DNA form, the CDR3 reads TGCGCCAGCAGCCAAGTAACTAGCGGGAGGCTCGACTCCTACGAGCAGTACTTC. It encodes CASSQVTSGRLDSYEQYF.